A single sample is the source of the 27 T cell receptor beta chains below, sequenced in a study of regulatory T cells in long-lasting Graves disease. Arm-PCR of CDR3 regions and iRepertoire HTBI primers were the basis on which TCR beta libraries were built. TCRdb passed the multiplex PCR reads through MiXCR, listing each CDR3 protein once. The data show about 530,000 distinct CDR3 sequences, about 16% seen once. Time point: newly diagnosed GD, antithyroid drugs for less than 3 months. RNA isolated from PBMCs was used to make the TCR library. These data were also reused for a study on T cells in Graves' hyperthyroidism and ophthalmopathy.

Sequencing was performed on peripheral blood mononuclear cells (PBMCs), taken at new diagnosis, from a patient treated with antithyroid drugs. The receptor set was obtained from a woman aged 35 to 60 with Graves disease.

The chain links TRBV19 to TRBJ1-4; D ambiguous. The CDR3 loop spans 14 amino acids. V lost 5 bases and J 4 bases, leaving 11 bases between the germline ends. The germline CDR1 and CDR2 sequences are LNHDA and SQIVND (reference sequence). CDR3 DNA sequence: TGTGCCAGTAGTCGTCACAAGGATAATGAAAAACTGTTTTTT. Translation: CASSRHKDNEKLFF. Full variable domain (missing parts from reference TRBV19 and TRBJ1-4): DGGITQSPKYLFRKEGQNVTLSCEQNLNHDAMYWYRQDPGQGLRLIYYSQIVNDFQKGDIAEGYSVSREKKESFPLTVTSAQKNPTAFYLCASSRHKDNEKLFFGSGTQLSVL.

This clonotype has a count of ten or more. This chain uses TRBV6-1 with TRBJ1-2; 8 bases agree with TRBD1. CDR1 and CDR2 from the germline V gene are MNHNS and SASEGT. V gave up 6 bases and J gave up 5 bases; unmatched junction bases: 2. CDR3 length equals 12 residues. CDR3 in DNA: TGTGCCAGCAGACGACAGGGGTATGGCTACACCTTC. Translation: CASRRQGYGYTF.

J is TRBJ2-2 and V is TRBV6-1, with TRBD2 identical over 13 bases. The CDR3 length is 19 residues. CDR1 and CDR2 from the germline V gene are MNHNS and SASEGT. Germline trimming cut 6 bases from V and 2 bases from J; bases unmatched to any gene: 12. The CDR3 sequence: CASSPTRTSGGHNTGELFF. DNA for the CDR3: TGTGCCAGCAGCCCTACCCGGACTAGCGGGGGCCATAACACCGGGGAGCTGTTTTTT.

In this sample, this clonotype turned up many times. The chain has TRBV7-9 and TRBJ2-1, with 11 bases matching TRBD2. Germline CDR1 SEHNR, CDR2 FQNEAQ (reference sequence). This CDR3 comprises 15 residues. The J segment lost 7 bases and the V segment lost 5 bases, leaving 7 bases of the junction unmatched. The CDR3 loop is CASSPQLAGENEQFF. CDR3 in DNA: TGTGCCAGCAGCCCCCAACTAGCGGGGGAGAATGAGCAGTTCTTC.

This clonotype was recorded many times. The chain joins TRBV12-3 or TRBV12-4 to TRBJ2-1, with 8 positions matching TRBD1. J was trimmed by 9 bases and V by 10 bases; bases with no gene match: 11. The CDR3 spans 13 residues. CDR3 bases: TGTGCCACCACGACAGGGGTGTTCGGTGAGCAGTTCTTC. Translation gives CATTTGVFGEQFF.

In this sample, this clonotype turned up many times. One end of the junction does not line up with germline, which may come from a read error. V and J are TRBV7-7 and TRBJ2-1; no reliable D call. CDR1 is SSHAT and CDR2 is FNYEAQ in the germline V gene (reference sequence). CDR3 length equals 14 residues. CDR3 sequence (DNA): TGTGCTAGCAGCTTGATCCCTCAGAGCAATGAGCAGTTCTTC. Its translation is CASSLIPQSNEQFF. Together with reference TRBV7-7 and TRBJ2-1, the CDR3 gives the full variable domain: GAGVSQSPRYKVTKRGQDVTLRCDPISSHATLYWYQQALGQGPEFLTYFNYEAQPDKSGLPSDRFSAERPEGSISTLTIQRTEQRDSAMYRCASSLIPQSNEQFFGPGTRLTVL.

CDR3 coding DNA: TGCGCCAGCAGCCAACTCCCTACTACGTACGAGCAGTACTTC. Translating it yields CASSQLPTTYEQYF. The V gene is TRBV4-1, the J gene TRBJ2-7; D is uncertain. The CDR3 is 14 residues long. V was shortened by 2 bases and J by 4 bases, with 12 bases between the two germline ends. Germline CDR1 and CDR2: MGHRA and YSYEKL.

The chain combines TRBV2 with TRBJ2-7, with D uncertain. The V gene lost 5 bases and the J gene lost 0 bases, with 11 bases spanning the gap. In germline, CDR1 is SNHLY, CDR2 FYNNEI. This CDR3 contains 14 residues. The CDR3 is CASSRAKTSYEQYF. DNA for the CDR3: TGTGCCAGCAGTCGGGCAAAGACCTCCTACGAGCAGTACTTC.

This clonotype was detected a few times. This rearrangement joins TRBV20-1 to TRBJ2-6, with unresolved D. V lost 2 bases and J 0 bases, leaving 5 bases between the germline ends. The CDR3 loop spans 14 amino acids. CDR1 is DFQATT and CDR2 is SNEGSKA in the germline V gene (reference sequence). The CDR3 region has the DNA TGCAGTGCTAGACCGTTCTCTGGGGCCAACGTCCTGACTTTC. This translates into CSARPFSGANVLTF.

In this sample, this clonotype turned up many times. The V and J genes are TRBV2 and TRBJ1-1; D uncertain. Trimming took off 3 bases at V and 7 bases at J, with 9 bases between the two ends. The CDR3 contains 12 residues. Germline assignment: CDR1 SNHLY and CDR2 FYNNEI. The CDR3 nucleotides read TGTGCCAGCAGTGACGATTCCCTTGAAGCTTTCTTT. It encodes CASSDDSLEAFF.

This clonotype was counted ten times or more. The chain carries TRBV2 and TRBJ2-5; 11 bases fit TRBD1. Germline CDR1 reads SNHLY; CDR2 reads FYNNEI. The V and J ends lost 6 bases and 7 bases, in that order; junction bases with no gene match: 4. The length of the CDR3 is 13 residues. CDR3 in amino acids: CASSPGTGGTQYF. For the CDR3, the DNA is TGTGCCAGCAGCCCCGGGACAGGGGGGACCCAGTACTTC.

This clonotype was observed many times. The chain employs TRBV5-5 and TRBJ1-5; D gene uncertain. The germline V gene has CDR1 SGHKS and CDR2 YYEKEE (reference sequence). The CDR3 sequence is 16 residues long. With 7 bases removed from V and 3 bases from J, the gap between germline ends came to 20 bases. Written as DNA, the CDR3 is TGTGCCAGCTCGCCTACCGTTGGGGAGGTCAATCAGCCCCAGCATTTT. Protein sequence: CASSPTVGEVNQPQHF.

The rearrangement joins TRBV28 to TRBJ2-6, with a weak D call TRBD1 (6 bases). CDR1 is MDHEN and CDR2 is SYDVKM in the germline V gene. The CDR3 is made up of 14 amino acids. V dropped 10 bases and J dropped 2 bases, with 12 bases sitting between them. DNA of the CDR3: TGTGCCATCTTGGCAGGGGCTGGGGCCAACGTCCTGACTTTC. It encodes CAILAGAGANVLTF.

This clonotype came up a few times. The gene calls are TRBV7-2 and TRBJ1-1, with a weak D call TRBD1 (5 bases). Germline CDR1 reads SGHTA; CDR2 reads FQGNSA. The length of the CDR3 is 13 residues. Trimming stripped 1 base from V and 6 bases from J, with 9 bases between. The CDR3 is CASSLGGFSEAFF. The CDR3 DNA follows: TGTGCCAGCAGCTTAGGGGGGTTTTCTGAAGCTTTCTTT.

This clonotype was seen repeatedly, ten times or more. V gene TRBV28 combines with J gene TRBJ1-2; D is uncertain. Germline V gene sequence: CDR1 MDHEN, CDR2 SYDVKM. Trimming took off 2 bases at V and 6 bases at J, with 13 bases between the two ends. The CDR3 covers 14 residues. The CDR3 coding sequence is TGTGCCAGCAGTTTAGGCAGGCCCGGGGATGGCTACACCTTC. Encoded protein: CASSLGRPGDGYTF.

Many counts were recorded for this clonotype. The chain has TRBV11-2 and TRBJ2-7; 8 positions agree with TRBD1. There are 16 residues in the CDR3. Germline trimming cut 5 bases from V and 2 bases from J; bases unmatched to any gene: 11. In germline, CDR1 is SGHAT, CDR2 FQNNGV. CDR3 sequence (DNA): TGTGCCAGCAGCCCATCGACAGGGGCCGGGGCCTACGAGCAGTACTTC. Translation: CASSPSTGAGAYEQYF.

In its sample, this clonotype was seen many times. The rearrangement uses TRBV5-1 and TRBJ2-7; TRBD1 matches 11 bases. In germline, CDR1 is SGHRS, CDR2 YFSETQ. The CDR3 runs 15 residues. The trim removed 0 bases at V and 7 bases at J, leaving 6 bases unmatched. The CDR3 here is CASSLDGQGAREQYF. CDR3 nucleotide sequence: TGCGCCAGCAGCTTGGATGGACAGGGGGCGCGAGAGCAGTACTTC. Full variable domain (outside the CDR3, taken from reference TRBV5-1 and TRBJ2-7): KAGVTQTPRYLIKTRGQQVTLSCSPISGHRSVSWYQQTPGQGLQFLFEYFSETQRNKGNFPGRFSGRQFSNSRSEMNVSTLELGDSALYLCASSLDGQGAREQYFGPGTRLTVT.

The rearrangement links TRBV6-2 or TRBV6-3 to TRBJ1-5; TRBD1 agrees at 10 bases. Germline assignment: CDR1 MNHEY and CDR2 SVGEGT. The CDR3 is 13 residues long. J gave up 8 bases and V 8 bases, and 6 bases lay outside the gene matches. The CDR3 DNA reads as TGTGCCAGCCCGGGACAGGGGTATAAGCCCCAGCATTTT. Its translation: CASPGQGYKPQHF.

This clonotype has just a few counts. A much larger clone is a single base away; this may be a read error. The chain combines TRBV11-3 with TRBJ1-1; no firm D call. The V and J ends lost 4 bases and 4 bases respectively, with 13 bases between them. The CDR3 is 14 amino acids. Germline values: CDR1 SGHNT, CDR2 YENEEA. CDR3 in DNA: TGTGCCAGCAGCTCCCACCCCTCGAGCACTGAAGCTTTCTTT. Encoded protein: CASSSHPSSTEAFF.

V usage is TRBV19 and J usage is TRBJ2-1; D gene unclear. The CDR3 covers 15 residues. Germline CDR1 reads LNHDA; CDR2 reads SQIVND (reference sequence). Trimming stripped 3 bases from V and 6 bases from J, with 15 bases between. CDR3: CASSIGFVSRNEQFF. The CDR3 nucleotides are TGTGCCAGTAGTATTGGGTTCGTCTCCCGCAATGAGCAGTTCTTC. Complete variable domain (other parts from reference TRBV19 and TRBJ2-1): DGGITQSPKYLFRKEGQNVTLSCEQNLNHDAMYWYRQDPGQGLRLIYYSQIVNDFQKGDIAEGYSVSREKKESFPLTVTSAQKNPTAFYLCASSIGFVSRNEQFFGPGTRLTVL.

A few counts support this clonotype. This CDR3 reads CASSLARGGGPTYNEQFF. CDR3 DNA: TGTGCCAGCAGCTTAGCTAGGGGTGGGGGACCTACCTACAATGAGCAGTTCTTC. The chain combines TRBV11-2 with TRBJ2-1; D is possibly TRBD1 or TRBD2 (5 bases each). Trimming left V 1 base short and J 2 bases short, with 18 bases between. Germline CDR1 and CDR2: SGHAT and FQNNGV. This CDR3 has 18 amino acids.

The J gene is TRBJ1-2, the V gene TRBV7-2; D gene ambiguous. Trimming left V 0 bases short and J 6 bases short, with 14 bases between. Germline V gene lookup returns CDR1 SGHTA and CDR2 FQGNSA. There are 15 residues in the CDR3. Here the CDR3 reads CASSLAGRFHDGYTF. CDR3 DNA: TGTGCCAGCAGCTTAGCGGGGAGATTTCACGATGGCTACACCTTC.

This chain connects TRBV20-1 to TRBJ2-5; maybe TRBD1 (5 bases). Germline CDR1 DFQATT, CDR2 SNEGSKA (reference sequence). Trimming cost V 6 bases and J 2 bases, with 22 bases left between them. The CDR3 loop spans 16 amino acids. CDR3 nucleotide sequence: TGCAGTGCCCTGGTTGGTGCAACAGGAAAGCAAGAGACCCAGTACTTC. As protein: CSALVGATGKQETQYF.

This clonotype has ten or more counts. The genes are TRBV20-1 and TRBJ2-5; D gene unclear. CDR3 length equals 11 residues. Germline CDR1 DFQATT, CDR2 SNEGSKA (reference sequence). The V gene lost 7 bases and the J gene lost 5 bases, with 11 bases spanning the gap. CDR3 DNA sequence: TGCAGTGTTGGTTACCGGGAGACCCAGTACTTC. This gives the protein CSVGYRETQYF.

This clonotype was counted many times. The chain links TRBV5-1 to TRBJ1-2; TRBD1 might be the D (5 bases). The ends were cut back, 0 bases at V and 0 bases at J, with 9 bases in the middle. The CDR3 has 15 amino acids. Germline V CDR1 and CDR2: SGHRS, YFSETQ. CDR3 sequence reads: CASSLGQGTNYGYTF. For the CDR3, the DNA is TGCGCCAGCAGCTTGGGGCAGGGCACTAACTATGGCTACACCTTC.

This clonotype came up many times. The chain joins TRBV7-3 to TRBJ1-1, with a weak D call TRBD1 (5 bases). The V end lost 0 bases, the J end lost 6 bases, and 8 bases lay between the germline ends. The CDR3 has 13 residues. Germline assignment: CDR1 SGHTA and CDR2 FQGTGA. CDR3 sequence reads: CASSLTQGAEAFF. DNA of the CDR3: TGTGCCAGCAGCTTAACCCAGGGCGCTGAAGCTTTCTTT.

This clonotype appeared many times. The chain couples TRBV30 to TRBJ2-7; TRBD1 aligns across 7 bases. Germline V gene sequence: CDR1 GTSNPN, CDR2 SVGIG (reference sequence). This CDR3 comprises 13 residues. Trimming at V came to 2 bases and at J to 2 bases, leaving 3 bases not matched to a gene. CDR3 sequence reads: CAWSSGQAYEQYF. The CDR3, as DNA: TGTGCCTGGAGTTCAGGACAGGCCTACGAGCAGTACTTC.